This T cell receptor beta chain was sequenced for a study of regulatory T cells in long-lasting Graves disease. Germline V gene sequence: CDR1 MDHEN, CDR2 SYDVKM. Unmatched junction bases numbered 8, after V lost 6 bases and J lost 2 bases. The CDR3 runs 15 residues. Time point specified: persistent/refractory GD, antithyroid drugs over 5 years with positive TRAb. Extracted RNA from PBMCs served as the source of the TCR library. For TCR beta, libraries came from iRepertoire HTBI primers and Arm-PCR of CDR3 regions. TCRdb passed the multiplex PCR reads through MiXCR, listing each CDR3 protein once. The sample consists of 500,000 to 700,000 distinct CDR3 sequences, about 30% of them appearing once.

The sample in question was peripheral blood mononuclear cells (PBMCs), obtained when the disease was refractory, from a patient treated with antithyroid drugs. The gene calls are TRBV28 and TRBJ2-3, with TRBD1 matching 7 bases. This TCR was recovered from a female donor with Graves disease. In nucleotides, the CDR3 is TGTGCCAGCAGCCCGGAAGGGACAGCCACAGATACGCAGTATTTT. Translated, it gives CASSPEGTATDTQYF.